Listed below are T cell receptor beta chains from one sample, sequenced in a study of shared clonotypes between healthy human individuals. Using immunoSEQ multiplex PCR, the repertoire was profiled, and TCRdb retains in-frame clones only, with some absent. The table has around 2.5 million clones, under 95% seen once; the top ten hold 0.36%. Sequenced input: naive CD4+ T cells from PBMCs. These receptors came from a man between 18 and 29 years old in good health. Some clones in this sample may be carry-over from other donors' samples. CDR3s include the opening cysteine and the closing phenylalanine or tryptophan. The D gene is left open where the match is weak. The size of a clone is reported for some rows only, either as once, few or many, or as a class for expanded clones.

clone_size: -; cdr3_length: 15; v_call: TRBV19; d_call: -; j_call: TRBJ2-7; cdr3_aa: CASSILSGGGGEQYF; cdr3_nt: TGTGCCAGTAGTATATTGTCAGGGGGAGGAGGAGAGCAGTACTTC
clone_size: -; cdr3_length: 18; v_call: TRBV7-3; d_call: TRBD2; j_call: TRBJ2-2; cdr3_aa: CASSLAPTSGRGTGELFF; cdr3_nt: TGTGCCAGCAGCTTAGCGCCGACTAGCGGGAGGGGCACCGGGGAGCTGTTTTTT
clone_size: -; cdr3_length: 13; v_call: TRBV9; d_call: -; j_call: TRBJ2-1; cdr3_aa: CASSPGLYNEQFF; cdr3_nt: TGTGCCAGCAGCCCTGGACTGTACAATGAGCAGTTCTTC
clone_size: -; cdr3_length: 16; v_call: TRBV7-2; d_call: TRBD2; j_call: TRBJ2-1; cdr3_aa: CASSYLGSGRVGEQFF; cdr3_nt: TGTGCCAGCAGCTACCTGGGGAGCGGGAGGGTCGGTGAGCAGTTCTTC
clone_size: -; cdr3_length: 14; v_call: TRBV6-5; d_call: -; j_call: TRBJ1-1; cdr3_aa: CASKIDRTNTEAFF; cdr3_nt: TGTGCCAGCAAGATCGACAGAACGAACACTGAAGCTTTCTTT
clone_size: -; cdr3_length: 15; v_call: TRBV5-4; d_call: -; j_call: TRBJ2-7; cdr3_aa: CASSLAPDGDYEQYF; cdr3_nt: TGTGCCAGCAGCTTGGCCCCGGACGGGGACTACGAGCAGTACTTC
clone_size: once; cdr3_length: 14; v_call: TRBV27; d_call: -; j_call: TRBJ2-1; cdr3_aa: CASMVTRDYNEQFF; cdr3_nt: TGTGCCAGCATGGTGACTAGGGATTACAATGAGCAGTTCTTC
clone_size: -; cdr3_length: 16; v_call: TRBV6-5; d_call: TRBD2; j_call: TRBJ2-7; cdr3_aa: CASSYSQLAGAYEQYF; cdr3_nt: TGTGCCAGCAGTTACTCGCAACTAGCGGGGGCCTACGAGCAGTACTTC
clone_size: -; cdr3_length: 14; v_call: TRBV6-5; d_call: -; j_call: TRBJ1-4; cdr3_aa: CASSYRVYDEKLFF; cdr3_nt: TGTGCCAGCAGTTATCGGGTATACGACGAAAAACTGTTTTTT
clone_size: few; cdr3_length: 11; v_call: TRBV20-1; d_call: -; j_call: TRBJ1-2; cdr3_aa: CSASAGFGYTF; cdr3_nt: TGCAGTGCCAGCGCAGGTTTTGGCTACACCTTC
clone_size: -; cdr3_length: 14; v_call: TRBV10-3; d_call: -; j_call: TRBJ2-7; cdr3_aa: CAISEVGKVAEQYF; cdr3_nt: TGTGCCATCAGTGAAGTCGGCAAGGTAGCCGAGCAGTACTTC
clone_size: -; cdr3_length: 14; v_call: TRBV2; d_call: -; j_call: TRBJ2-3; cdr3_aa: CASKEESSTDTQYF; cdr3_nt: TGTGCCAGCAAAGAGGAGAGTAGCACAGATACGCAGTATTTT
clone_size: -; cdr3_length: 13; v_call: TRBV29-1; d_call: -; j_call: TRBJ2-7; cdr3_aa: CSAETGPRGEQYF; cdr3_nt: TGCAGCGCGGAGACGGGACCCAGAGGCGAGCAGTACTTC
clone_size: -; cdr3_length: 15; v_call: TRBV27; d_call: -; j_call: TRBJ1-1; cdr3_aa: CASTLLGAQNTEAFF; cdr3_nt: TGTGCCAGCACCCTTCTTGGGGCTCAGAACACTGAAGCTTTCTTT
clone_size: -; cdr3_length: 14; v_call: TRBV4-3; d_call: -; j_call: TRBJ2-7; cdr3_aa: CASSQDAAAYEQYF; cdr3_nt: TGCGCCAGCAGCCAAGATGCAGCAGCCTACGAGCAGTACTTC
clone_size: -; cdr3_length: 18; v_call: TRBV15; d_call: -; j_call: TRBJ1-4; cdr3_aa: CATSRVHRAEPTDEKLFF; cdr3_nt: TGTGCCACCAGCAGAGTACACAGGGCCGAGCCAACAGATGAAAAACTGTTTTTT
clone_size: -; cdr3_length: 14; v_call: TRBV10-3; d_call: -; j_call: TRBJ2-1; cdr3_aa: CAIRLARTYNEQFF; cdr3_nt: TGTGCCATCAGACTGGCCCGTACCTACAATGAGCAGTTCTTC
clone_size: -; cdr3_length: 15; v_call: TRBV7-3; d_call: -; j_call: TRBJ2-5; cdr3_aa: CASSLGGIRKETQYF; cdr3_nt: TGTGCCAGCAGCTTGGGCGGGATTCGGAAAGAGACCCAGTACTTC
clone_size: -; cdr3_length: 16; v_call: TRBV21-1; d_call: -; j_call: TRBJ1-3; cdr3_aa: CASTKGGTSGGNTIYF; cdr3_nt: TGTGCCAGCACCAAGGGGGGGACTTCGGGAGGAAACACCATATATTTT
clone_size: once; cdr3_length: 13; v_call: TRBV6-1; d_call: TRBD1; j_call: TRBJ2-1; cdr3_aa: CASSLDRDYEQFF; cdr3_nt: TGTGCCAGCAGTTTGGACAGGGACTATGAGCAGTTCTTC
clone_size: -; cdr3_length: 14; v_call: TRBV5-1; d_call: -; j_call: TRBJ2-1; cdr3_aa: CASSLASSPNEQFF; cdr3_nt: TGCGCCAGCAGCTTGGCCTCATCCCCCAATGAGCAGTTCTTC
clone_size: -; cdr3_length: 14; v_call: TRBV15; d_call: TRBD1; j_call: TRBJ1-5; cdr3_aa: CATRGTGHNQPQHF; cdr3_nt: TGTGCCACGCGAGGGACAGGGCACAATCAGCCCCAGCATTTT
clone_size: -; cdr3_length: 15; v_call: TRBV7-2; d_call: TRBD2; j_call: TRBJ2-1; cdr3_aa: CASSLVGTSGNEQFF; cdr3_nt: TGTGCCAGCAGCTTAGTAGGGACTAGCGGGAATGAGCAGTTCTTC
clone_size: -; cdr3_length: 15; v_call: TRBV5-1; d_call: -; j_call: TRBJ2-1; cdr3_aa: CASTLEGGRTNEQFF; cdr3_nt: TGCGCCAGCACCCTTGAAGGGGGGAGGACGAATGAGCAGTTCTTC
clone_size: -; cdr3_length: 15; v_call: TRBV7-2; d_call: TRBD1; j_call: TRBJ2-7; cdr3_aa: CASSFDRAEPYEQYF; cdr3_nt: TGTGCCAGCAGCTTTGACAGGGCCGAGCCCTACGAGCAGTACTTC
clone_size: -; cdr3_length: 16; v_call: TRBV18; d_call: TRBD1; j_call: TRBJ2-3; cdr3_aa: CASSPPKTGAPDTQYF; cdr3_nt: TGTGCCAGCTCACCACCGAAGACAGGGGCACCAGATACGCAGTATTTT
clone_size: -; cdr3_length: 12; v_call: TRBV10-3; d_call: -; j_call: TRBJ2-7; cdr3_aa: CAAQGSSYEQYF; cdr3_nt: TGTGCCGCCCAGGGAAGCTCCTACGAGCAGTACTTC
clone_size: -; cdr3_length: 15; v_call: TRBV6-1; d_call: TRBD1; j_call: TRBJ1-1; cdr3_aa: CASTPGQGANTEAFF; cdr3_nt: TGTGCCAGCACTCCGGGACAGGGGGCGAACACTGAAGCTTTCTTT
clone_size: -; cdr3_length: 18; v_call: TRBV7-8; d_call: -; j_call: TRBJ1-5; cdr3_aa: CASSPGLVGQISNQPQHF; cdr3_nt: TGTGCCAGCAGCCCCGGTCTAGTCGGACAGATAAGCAATCAGCCCCAGCATTTT
clone_size: -; cdr3_length: 15; v_call: TRBV5-1; d_call: TRBD2; j_call: TRBJ2-1; cdr3_aa: CASSAGTSSHNEQFF; cdr3_nt: TGCGCCAGCAGCGCCGGGACTAGCTCTCACAATGAGCAGTTCTTC
clone_size: -; cdr3_length: 14; v_call: TRBV19; d_call: -; j_call: TRBJ2-7; cdr3_aa: CASSPDSSLGQQYF; cdr3_nt: TGTGCCAGTAGTCCTGACAGCTCCTTGGGGCAGCAGTACTTC
clone_size: -; cdr3_length: 13; v_call: TRBV7-9; d_call: -; j_call: TRBJ1-5; cdr3_aa: CASSLEGMGPQHF; cdr3_nt: TGTGCCAGCAGCTTAGAAGGTATGGGTCCCCAGCATTTT
clone_size: -; cdr3_length: 15; v_call: TRBV5-1; d_call: TRBD1; j_call: TRBJ2-7; cdr3_aa: CASSLRTGKTYEQYF; cdr3_nt: TGCGCCAGCAGCCTGAGGACAGGGAAGACCTACGAGCAGTACTTC
clone_size: -; cdr3_length: 16; v_call: TRBV5-4; d_call: -; j_call: TRBJ2-3; cdr3_aa: CASSLAQALGTDTQYF; cdr3_nt: TGTGCCAGCAGCTTAGCTCAGGCCCTCGGCACAGATACGCAGTATTTT
clone_size: -; cdr3_length: 12; v_call: TRBV10-1; d_call: -; j_call: TRBJ2-3; cdr3_aa: CASRSTSGTQYF; cdr3_nt: TGCGCCAGCAGATCAACCTCGGGTACGCAGTATTTT
clone_size: -; cdr3_length: 15; v_call: TRBV5-1; d_call: -; j_call: TRBJ2-2; cdr3_aa: CASSLDSLNTGELFF; cdr3_nt: TGCGCCAGCAGCTTGGACAGTTTGAACACCGGGGAGCTGTTTTTT
clone_size: -; cdr3_length: 16; v_call: TRBV7-9; d_call: -; j_call: TRBJ1-6; cdr3_aa: CASSLAWPTLNSPLHF; cdr3_nt: TGTGCCAGCAGCTTAGCTTGGCCGACCCTGAATTCACCCCTCCACTTT
clone_size: once; cdr3_length: 16; v_call: TRBV4-1; d_call: TRBD2; j_call: TRBJ2-1; cdr3_aa: CASSQTTSGVYNEQFF; cdr3_nt: TGCGCCAGCAGCCAAACAACTAGCGGGGTTTACAATGAGCAGTTCTTC
clone_size: -; cdr3_length: 12; v_call: TRBV6-6; d_call: TRBD1; j_call: TRBJ1-5; cdr3_aa: CATQTGDQPQHF; cdr3_nt: TGTGCCACACAAACAGGGGATCAGCCCCAGCATTTT
clone_size: -; cdr3_length: 14; v_call: TRBV28; d_call: TRBD1; j_call: TRBJ2-7; cdr3_aa: CASSSGQGHHEQYF; cdr3_nt: TGTGCCAGCAGTTCAGGACAGGGTCATCACGAGCAGTACTTC